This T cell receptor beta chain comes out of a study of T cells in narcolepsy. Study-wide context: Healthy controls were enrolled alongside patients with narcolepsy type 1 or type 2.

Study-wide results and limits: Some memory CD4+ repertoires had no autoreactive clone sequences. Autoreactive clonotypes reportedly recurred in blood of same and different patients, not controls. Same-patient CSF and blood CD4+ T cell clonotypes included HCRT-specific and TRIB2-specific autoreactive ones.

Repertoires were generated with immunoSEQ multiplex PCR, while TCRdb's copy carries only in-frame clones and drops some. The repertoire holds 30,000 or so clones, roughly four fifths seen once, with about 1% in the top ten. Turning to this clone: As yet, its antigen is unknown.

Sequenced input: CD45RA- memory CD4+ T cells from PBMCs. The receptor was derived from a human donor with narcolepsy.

The CDR3: CASIGVPGGDTQYF. The CDR3 DNA follows: TGTGCCAGCATCGGGGTCCCCGGTGGAGATACGCAGTATTTT. The chain couples TRBV6-1 to TRBJ2-3, with D tentatively TRBD2 (5 bases). In germline, CDR1 is MNHNS, CDR2 SASEGT. The CDR3 contains 14 residues. V lost 7 bases and J 5 bases, leaving 16 bases between the germline ends.